One T cell receptor beta chain is described in this entry. Germline assignment: CDR1 MNHEY and CDR2 SVGAGI. The junction had 3 bases not matched to a gene; V was cut back by 6 bases and J by 3 bases. The CDR3 covers 14 residues. The repertoire was sequenced with immunoSEQ multiplex PCR; TCRdb's copy has only in-frame clones and lacks some. This table has more than 90,000 clones, about 81% appearing once. This sample is drawn from a study of blood T cell repertoires in COVID-19. Study-level background: Samples came from the United States, Italy and Spain, spanning acute and convalescent COVID-19. PBMCs, B-cell-depleted T cells, or T cells were the source of the cDNA or gDNA that made up the material.

J is TRBJ1-4 and V is TRBV6-5; TRBD1 matches 8 bases. The TCR originated in a man aged 65 to 79 with acute or convalescent COVID-19. The sequencing input was peripheral blood. The DNA of the CDR3 is TGTGCCAGCAGGGAGGGACAGGCTAATGAAAAACTGTTTTTT. This codes for CASREGQANEKLFF.